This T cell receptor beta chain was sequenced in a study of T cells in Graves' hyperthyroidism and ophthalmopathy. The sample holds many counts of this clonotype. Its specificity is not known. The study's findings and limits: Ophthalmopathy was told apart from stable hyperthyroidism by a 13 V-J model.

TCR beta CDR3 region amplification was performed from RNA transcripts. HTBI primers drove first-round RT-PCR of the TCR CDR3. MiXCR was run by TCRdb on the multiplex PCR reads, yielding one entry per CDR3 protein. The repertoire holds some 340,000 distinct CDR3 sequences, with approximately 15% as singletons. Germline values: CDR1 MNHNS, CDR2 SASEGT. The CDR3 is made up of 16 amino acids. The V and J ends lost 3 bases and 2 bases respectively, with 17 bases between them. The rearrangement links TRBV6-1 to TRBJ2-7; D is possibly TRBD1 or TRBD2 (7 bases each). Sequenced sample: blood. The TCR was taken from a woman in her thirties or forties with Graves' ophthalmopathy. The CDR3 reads CASSDPQGGKTYEQYF. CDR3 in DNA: TGTGCCAGCAGTGATCCGCAGGGGGGGAAGACCTACGAGCAGTACTTC.